Here is one T cell receptor beta chain with its context. Its antigen is unidentified. The data belong to a study of T cell repertoires in cytomegalovirus infection. Using its own MiXCR run on the reads, TCRdb lists one record per CDR3 protein. The sample shows 650,000 to 850,000 distinct CDR3 sequences, 25% to 35% of them seen only once. In germline, CDR1 is MNHEY, CDR2 SVGAGI. V was clipped by 5 bases and J by 8 bases, with 21 bases between them. The length of the CDR3 is 16 residues. The source material was cultured CD8+ T cells from PBMCs, sampled from culture after CMV antigen stimulation. The sequence was obtained from a human donor in good health (CMV status not recorded). Some clones in this sample may be carry-over from other donors' samples. The chain combines TRBV6-5 with TRBJ1-4, with TRBD1 as a possible D gene (5 bases). The CDR3 DNA sequence: TGTGCCAGCAGTCCTTCCCGACAGTCCAGCGGGGAAAAACTGTTTTTT. As protein: CASSPSRQSSGEKLFF.